The source of this T cell receptor (beta chain) is a study of T-cell reconstitution after alpha-beta-depleted transplantation in children (dated by TCRdb to about 2016). Looking at the study overall: The study quantitatively tracked T-cell immune reconstitution after TCRalphabeta/CD19-depleted allogeneic hematopoietic cell transplantation in children using TCR repertoire profiling.

In light of the paper, this sample's treatment or condition label describes: allogeneic hematopoietic cell transplantation with graft depleted of TCRalphabeta T cells and CD19 B cells. The transplant recipients were children given TCRalphabeta/CD19-depleted allogeneic hematopoietic cell grafts. Receptor libraries were prepared by PCR. Sequenced using an Illumina HiSeq 2500. TCR library preparation used molecular barcoding, with unique molecular identifiers applied to normalize quantification of the TCRbeta repertoire. The raw public reads went through TCRdb reprocessing: fastp at Q25, MiXCR clone calling, in-frame beta chains kept. Every entry covers one CDR3 protein and lists the most common genes and DNA from its rows. Here the sample has about 5,900 distinct CDR3 sequences; about a sixth occur a single time. The biggest ten clones account for less than 85% of the sample. Broad study findings and their caveats: The apparently early recovery of alphabetaT-cell counts about two months after transplant reportedly depended on only several hundred rapidly expanded clones that came from non-depleted graft cells. In some patients, the high TCRbeta diversity seen at day 60 was put down to recipient T cells and intrathymic progenitors that had survived conditioning. Over the following months the frequencies of hyperexpanded clones went down, and after one year T-cell counts and TCRbeta diversity were mostly credited to newly produced T cells.

This clonotype is identified as medium-sized (0.01 to 0.1%). This receptor's antigen is unknown. Base qualities are not provided; no much larger clone lies one nucleotide away. The specimen was PBMCs, mostly from graft donor cells, collected 180 days after TCRalphabeta/CD19-depleted stem cell transplant. The source of this sequence is a patient aged 2 to 9 who had a stem cell transplant for inherited bone marrow failure, so the T cells may come from the graft donor.

The sequenced DNA is TGCAGCGTTCACCCGAACTCCTACAATGAGCAGTTCTTC. This encodes CSVHPNSYNEQFF. The chain joins TRBV29-1 to TRBJ2-1; the D gene is unclear. The germline V gene provides CDR1 SQVTM and CDR2 ANQGSEA. At the junction V is shortened by 5 bases and J by 0 bases, with 8 bases in between. The CDR3 contains 13 residues, cysteine and phenylalanine counted. Only the CDR3 portion is preserved as DNA: 39 bases, with reading frame beginning at the first base.